The rows below give T cell receptor beta chains drawn from one sample of a study of identical twins. TCRdb called the 5' RACE reads again in MiXCR, with one record for every CDR3 protein. The table lists a few hundred thousand distinct CDR3 sequences, approximately 17% of them singletons, with 10% to 15% in the top ten. Material: naive T cells sorted from blood. The receptors were sampled from a man over 45 in good health. CDR3s include the opening cysteine and the closing phenylalanine or tryptophan. A D gene is named only where the DNA matches it firmly. Clone size is given for some rows only: seen once, a few or many times, or a class if the clone is expanded.

D: TRBD2; size: few; J: TRBJ2-1; V: TRBV28; CDR3: CASSFQTSGRRNEQFF; DNA: TGTGCCAGCAGTTTCCAAACTAGCGGGAGACGGAATGAGCAGTTCTTC
D: TRBD2; size: few; J: TRBJ2-3; V: TRBV12-3/TRBV12-4; CDR3: CASRLTSGGADTQYF; DNA: TGTGCCAGCAGACTGACTAGCGGGGGGGCAGATACGCAGTATTTT
D: -; size: -; J: TRBJ2-1; V: TRBV12-3/TRBV12-4; CDR3: CATSVGYNEQFF; DNA: TGTGCCACCTCCGTAGGTTACAATGAGCAGTTCTTC
D: -; size: many; J: TRBJ1-5; V: TRBV6-5; CDR3: CASSSGSNQPQHF; DNA: TGTGCCAGCAGTTCGGGTAGCAATCAGCCCCAGCATTTT
D: -; size: many; J: TRBJ1-5; V: TRBV6-1; CDR3: CASRPSGPGNQPQHF; DNA: TGTGCCAGCAGACCCTCGGGTCCGGGCAATCAGCCCCAGCATTTT
D: -; size: many; J: TRBJ2-1; V: TRBV12-3/TRBV12-4; CDR3: CASTGRRNEQFF; DNA: TGTGCCAGCACGGGGAGACGAAATGAGCAGTTCTTC
D: -; size: -; J: TRBJ2-7; V: TRBV6-1; CDR3: CASSDGWETLVGYEQYF; DNA: TGTGCCAGCAGTGATGGATGGGAGACCCTCGTTGGCTACGAGCAGTACTTC
D: -; size: once; J: TRBJ2-1; V: TRBV11-2; CDR3: CASSLVRSGERDEQFF; DNA: TGTGCCAGCAGCTTAGTCCGGTCGGGGGAGAGGGATGAGCAGTTCTTC
D: -; size: many; J: TRBJ2-5; V: TRBV19; CDR3: CASSIMGGETQYF; DNA: TGTGCCAGTAGTATAATGGGTGGGGAGACCCAGTACTTC
D: -; size: -; J: TRBJ1-2; V: TRBV7-2; CDR3: CASSRDRRDGSTF; DNA: TGTGCCAGCAGCCGGGACCGGAGGGATGGCTCCACCTTC
D: TRBD1; size: -; J: TRBJ1-2; V: TRBV14; CDR3: CASSVTGGYGYTF; DNA: TGTGCCAGCAGCGTGACAGGGGGCTATGGCTACACCTTC
D: -; size: many; J: TRBJ2-7; V: TRBV6-5; CDR3: CASSYMGSRSYEQYF; DNA: TGTGCCAGCAGTTACATGGGGAGCAGGAGCTACGAGCAGTACTTC
D: TRBD1; size: few; J: TRBJ2-7; V: TRBV15; CDR3: CATSRAAGGDEQYF; DNA: TGTGCCACCAGCAGAGCAGCAGGGGGAGACGAGCAGTACTTC
D: TRBD2; size: -; J: TRBJ2-2; V: TRBV7-8; CDR3: CASSLLAGGSFPGELFF; DNA: TGTGCCAGCAGCCTACTAGCGGGAGGGTCCTTCCCCGGGGAGCTGTTTTTT
D: TRBD2; size: few; J: TRBJ2-2; V: TRBV20-1; CDR3: CSARVELAGGPNTGELFF; DNA: TGCAGTGCTAGAGTTGAACTAGCGGGAGGGCCCAACACCGGGGAGCTGTTTTTT
D: -; size: many; J: TRBJ2-7; V: TRBV12-3/TRBV12-4; CDR3: CASSFTERSEQYF; DNA: TGTGCCAGCAGTTTTACGGAGAGAAGCGAGCAGTACTTC
D: TRBD2; size: many; J: TRBJ2-7; V: TRBV11-2; CDR3: CASSLRTSSYEQYF; DNA: TGTGCCAGCAGCTTAAGGACTAGCTCCTACGAGCAGTACTTC
D: -; size: once; J: TRBJ2-3; V: TRBV28; CDR3: CASRRRRLVIGTDTQYF; DNA: TGTGCCAGCCGCCGGCGGCGGTTGGTTATTGGCACAGATACGCAGTATTTT
D: TRBD1; size: -; J: TRBJ2-1; V: TRBV15; CDR3: CATSRDVGQGNWQFF; DNA: TGTGCCACCAGCAGAGACGTTGGACAGGGGAATTGGCAGTTCTTC
D: -; size: few; J: TRBJ2-7; V: TRBV6-2/TRBV6-3; CDR3: CASSRDGNYEQYF; DNA: TGTGCCAGCAGCCGGGACGGAAACTACGAGCAGTACTTC
D: TRBD2; size: many; J: TRBJ2-1; V: TRBV20-1; CDR3: CSARPGTSDVNEQFF; DNA: TGCAGTGCTAGACCCGGGACTAGCGATGTCAATGAGCAGTTCTTC
D: -; size: many; J: TRBJ1-5; V: TRBV10-3; CDR3: CAISETGRNQPQHF; DNA: TGTGCCATCAGTGAGACAGGACGCAATCAGCCCCAGCATTTT
D: TRBD1; size: many; J: TRBJ1-6; V: TRBV12-3/TRBV12-4; CDR3: CASWTGANSPLHF; DNA: TGTGCCAGCTGGACAGGGGCTAATTCACCCCTCCACTTT
D: -; size: -; J: TRBJ1-5; V: TRBV19; CDR3: CASSIDRPRGNQPQHF; DNA: TGTGCCAGTAGTATAGATCGTCCGAGGGGTAATCAGCCCCAGCATTTT
D: -; size: many; J: TRBJ2-5; V: TRBV6-1; CDR3: CASSFGQGLKETQYF; DNA: TGTGCCAGCAGCTTCGGACAGGGACTAAAAGAGACCCAGTACTTC
D: TRBD1; size: few; J: TRBJ2-5; V: TRBV5-4; CDR3: CASSLAGGHGETQYF; DNA: TGTGCCAGCAGCTTGGCAGGGGGCCATGGGGAGACCCAGTACTTC
D: TRBD2; size: many; J: TRBJ2-2; V: TRBV20-1; CDR3: CSAREGFTGELFF; DNA: TGCAGTGCGAGGGAGGGCTTCACCGGGGAGCTGTTTTTT
D: TRBD2; size: many; J: TRBJ2-7; V: TRBV20-1; CDR3: CSAEGLAGRHEQYF; DNA: TGCAGTGCGGAAGGACTAGCGGGACGCCACGAGCAGTACTTC